The entry below describes one T cell receptor beta chain. The antigen remains undetermined. This sample is part of a study of cytomegalovirus exposure and HLA in healthy donors. Across the study: Approximately 85 million unique TCRs from HLA-typed donors made up an early data release.

The study ran its PCR with 60 Vbeta and 13 Jbeta primers. Sequencing used immunoSEQ multiplex PCR; TCRdb keeps in-frame clones, though not all of them. The repertoire holds more than 95,000 clones, with about three quarters as singletons. Trimming took off 7 bases at V and 4 bases at J, with 11 bases between the two ends. The V gene's germline CDR1 is MDHEN and CDR2 SYDVKM. This CDR3 is built from 13 residues. Study findings and constraints: The likely explanation for a cluster of highly shared sequence variants was sequencing artifact. In vitro work confirmed that a few CMV-associated chains recognize CMV antigens.

J is TRBJ2-1 and V is TRBV28; weak D call: TRBD1 (6 bases). The sequence was obtained from a female donor in good health and CMV-seronegative. Specimen: PBMCs. The CDR3 loop reads CASTHQGYNEQFF. CDR3 bases: TGTGCCAGCACCCACCAGGGGTACAATGAGCAGTTCTTC.